These T cell receptor beta chains were read from a single sample in a study of spatial heterogeneity in lung cancer. A single record per CDR3 protein comes from TCRdb applying MiXCR to the 5' RACE reads. The sample includes 10,000 to 12,000 distinct CDR3 sequences, 4.5% to 6.5% of them seen just once. Source: PBMCs, taken at surgery. The receptors were gathered from a male donor with early-stage non-small cell lung cancer. Each CDR3 is given without its conserved first and last residue. A clone size is listed for some rows: how often the clone was seen (once, few, many), or a class if it is expanded.

TRBV29-1	many	TRBJ1-1	SVVDLSDRNTEAF
TRBV6-5	many	TRBJ2-7	ASSRTEAYEQY
TRBV5-4	-	TRBJ1-2	ASSSTTDTYGYT
TRBV7-2	many	TRBJ1-6	ASSLGRNINNSPLH
TRBV6-2/TRBV6-3	many	TRBJ2-5	ASGLSQETQY
TRBV29-1	many	TRBJ1-2	SVGGSRTGLGYT
TRBV7-2	few	TRBJ2-5	ASSSPAGAGWTQY
TRBV29-1	many	TRBJ2-1	SVEEPGASGRDEQF
TRBV4-2	-	TRBJ1-2	ASTQTRDSRFYGYT
TRBV7-2	many	TRBJ2-5	ASSLYVQETQY
TRBV20-1	many	TRBJ2-4	SATSGTGLAKNIQY
TRBV7-4	-	TRBJ1-5	ASSLRTGAPSVFDQPQH
TRBV28	-	TRBJ2-1	ASNRAYNEQF
TRBV20-1	few	TRBJ2-7	SARDPTQGEQY
TRBV25-1	medium-sized	TRBJ2-1	ASSESGSLEQF
TRBV12-3/TRBV12-4	many	TRBJ2-2	ASSSQGANTGELF
TRBV29-1	many	TRBJ2-1	SVPRTSNEQF
TRBV29-1	-	TRBJ2-7	SVEHPRGAGAYEQY
TRBV29-1	many	TRBJ2-5	SVGSQETQY
TRBV28	many	TRBJ1-2	ASSLGPGTDKPWGYT
TRBV9	many	TRBJ2-1	ASSVDLAFRDEQF
TRBV6-5	-	TRBJ2-1	ASSYSTSNEQF
TRBV6-1	medium-sized	TRBJ1-6	ASSDRGVRSPLH
TRBV7-2	many	TRBJ1-3	ASSASVRAGNTIY
TRBV20-1	-	TRBJ2-2	SAREGTGELF
TRBV30	many	TRBJ1-5	AWGDNNQPQH
TRBV7-8	many	TRBJ2-7	ASSLATAGSSYEQY
TRBV2	medium-sized	TRBJ2-7	ASNPQGEREQY
TRBV28	many	TRBJ2-3	ASPPHEGSSTDTQY
TRBV5-1	many	TRBJ2-1	ASSLTGNEQF
TRBV29-1	many	TRBJ2-7	SVQGGEAVTYEQY
TRBV7-6	-	TRBJ2-3	ASSLERAHHTQY
TRBV20-1	many	TRBJ2-1	SPGVTTYNEQF
TRBV12-3/TRBV12-4	many	TRBJ2-1	ASRDNLVDEQF
TRBV5-1	many	TRBJ1-1	ASSPGRTNTEAF
TRBV6-1	many	TRBJ1-2	ASSERVRGTNYGYT
TRBV11-2	many	TRBJ1-1	ASSLDLGHEAF
TRBV6-6	many	TRBJ1-1	ASSYSWGTEAF
TRBV12-3/TRBV12-4	many	TRBJ2-3	ATRSFMSTDTQY
TRBV20-1	-	TRBJ2-1	SAKFGTSPPNEQF